Listed below are T cell receptor beta chains from one sample, sequenced in a study of cytomegalovirus exposure and HLA in healthy donors. Clones were read by immunoSEQ multiplex PCR, and TCRdb kept only the in-frame ones, dropping some. The table shows 110,000 to 150,000 clones, with roughly 80% occurring only once. Sequenced: PBMCs. The receptors were gathered from a middle-aged woman in good health and CMV-seronegative. CDR3s include the opening cysteine and the closing phenylalanine or tryptophan. The order of the fields is clone size, V gene, J gene, D gene, CDR3 protein, CDR3 DNA. The D gene is left open where the match is weak. Clone size, where shown, is once, few, many, or a class for clones that have expanded.

abundance: .
v_gene: TRBV6-1
j_gene: TRBJ2-2
d_gene: .
CDR3aa: CASSLQVNTGELFF
CDR3nt: TGTGCCAGCAGTCTGCAGGTGAACACCGGGGAGCTGTTTTTT

abundance: .
v_gene: TRBV30
j_gene: TRBJ2-7
d_gene: TRBD2
CDR3aa: CAWGRLAGTYEQYF
CDR3nt: TGTGCCTGGGGCAGGCTAGCGGGAACCTACGAGCAGTACTTC

abundance: .
v_gene: TRBV5-5
j_gene: TRBJ1-2
d_gene: TRBD1
CDR3aa: CASSPGQGRSVLYGYTF
CDR3nt: TGTGCCAGCAGCCCAGGACAGGGGCGCTCCGTCCTCTATGGCTACACCTTC

abundance: .
v_gene: TRBV19
j_gene: TRBJ1-5
d_gene: .
CDR3aa: CASSPGGGQPQHF
CDR3nt: TGTGCCAGTAGCCCCGGGGGGGGTCAGCCCCAGCATTTT

abundance: .
v_gene: TRBV27
j_gene: TRBJ1-1
d_gene: .
CDR3aa: CANQTELNTEAFF
CDR3nt: TGTGCCAACCAGACAGAATTGAACACTGAAGCTTTCTTT

abundance: .
v_gene: TRBV5-1
j_gene: TRBJ1-4
d_gene: .
CDR3aa: CASSPGGLNVGEKLFF
CDR3nt: TGCGCCAGCAGCCCGGGGGGCCTTAACGTAGGTGAAAAACTGTTTTTT

abundance: .
v_gene: TRBV6-1
j_gene: TRBJ1-1
d_gene: .
CDR3aa: CASSRDGAEAFF
CDR3nt: TGTGCCAGCAGTCGAGACGGGGCTGAAGCTTTCTTT

abundance: few
v_gene: TRBV6-1
j_gene: TRBJ1-1
d_gene: .
CDR3aa: CASSEGGGGTEAFF
CDR3nt: TGTGCCAGCAGTGAAGGGGGCGGGGGGACTGAAGCTTTCTTT

abundance: .
v_gene: TRBV20-1
j_gene: TRBJ1-1
d_gene: .
CDR3aa: CSASRQDEAFF
CDR3nt: TGCAGTGCTTCCCGACAGGATGAAGCTTTCTTT

abundance: .
v_gene: TRBV5-1
j_gene: TRBJ1-4
d_gene: .
CDR3aa: CASSFDGKSNEKLFF
CDR3nt: TGCGCCAGCAGCTTCGACGGGAAATCTAATGAAAAACTGTTTTTT

abundance: .
v_gene: TRBV27
j_gene: TRBJ1-6
d_gene: TRBD1
CDR3aa: CASSFLPRGDGSPLHF
CDR3nt: TGTGCCAGCAGCTTCCTCCCCAGGGGGGACGGTTCACCCCTCCACTTT

abundance: .
v_gene: TRBV27
j_gene: TRBJ2-7
d_gene: .
CDR3aa: CASSLVPGLNYEQYF
CDR3nt: TGTGCCAGCAGTTTAGTACCGGGACTTAACTACGAGCAGTACTTC

abundance: .
v_gene: TRBV6-5
j_gene: TRBJ1-3
d_gene: TRBD1
CDR3aa: CASSYSGQRNGNTIYF
CDR3nt: TGTGCCAGCAGTTACTCGGGACAGCGGAATGGAAACACCATATATTTT

abundance: .
v_gene: TRBV4-2
j_gene: TRBJ2-1
d_gene: TRBD2
CDR3aa: CASSQDGSGDYNEQFF
CDR3nt: TGTGCCAGCAGCCAAGACGGTAGCGGGGACTACAATGAGCAGTTCTTC